These 17 T cell receptor beta chains originate from one sample sequenced in a study of T cell responses to AZD1222 COVID-19 vaccine. TCRdb's table, derived via immunoSEQ multiplex PCR, lists solely in-frame clones and lacks some. The sample shows approximately 120,000 clones, more than 70% of them seen only once. The specimen comprised peripheral blood, sampled on day 0 of AZD1222 vaccination. All receptors come from an adult in good health.

The chain employs TRBV29-1 and TRBJ2-2; 9 nucleotides match TRBD1. The CDR3 extends over 16 amino acids. The V and J ends lost 4 bases and 3 bases, in that order; junction bases with no gene match: 9. Germline V gene lookup returns CDR1 SQVTM and CDR2 ANQGSEA. Here the CDR3 reads CSVGNVGQGYTGELFF. The DNA for the CDR3 is TGCAGCGTTGGAAACGTAGGACAGGGGTACACCGGGGAGCTGTTTTTT.

J is TRBJ2-6 and V is TRBV28, with 10 positions matching TRBD1. Germline-derived CDR1 and CDR2 are MDHEN and SYDVKM. With 6 bases clipped from V and 1 base from J, the junction kept 12 bases outside the gene matches. The CDR3 is made up of 19 amino acids. CDR3 sequence (DNA): TGTGCCAGCAGCCGACCCCCGGGACAGGGGTTTTCTGGGGCCAACGTCCTGACTTTC. This gives the protein CASSRPPGQGFSGANVLTF.

This clone has only one observation. This chain joins TRBV28 and TRBJ1-3; D not certain. Germline V gene lookup returns CDR1 MDHEN and CDR2 SYDVKM. V was trimmed by 1 base and J by 0 bases, leaving 10 bases between them. The length of the CDR3 is 16 residues. The CDR3 region is CASSLLSHFSGNTIYF. The DNA of the CDR3 is TGTGCCAGCAGTTTATTGTCCCATTTCTCTGGAAACACCATATATTTT. Combining the CDR3 with reference TRBV28 and TRBJ1-3 gives the whole variable domain DVKVTQSSRYLVKRTGEKVFLECVQDMDHENMFWYRQDPGLGLRLIYFSYDVKMKEKGDIPEGYSVSREKKERFSLILESASTNQTSMYLCASSLLSHFSGNTIYFGEGSWLTVV.

The V gene is TRBV30, the J gene TRBJ2-1; 9 nucleotides align to TRBD2. This CDR3 has 13 residues. V trimming: 4 bases; J trimming: 6 bases; junction bases outside the gene matches: 4. Germline values: CDR1 GTSNPN, CDR2 SVGIG (reference sequence). This CDR3 is CAWKLAGFNEQFF. CDR3 bases: TGTGCCTGGAAGCTAGCGGGATTCAATGAGCAGTTCTTC.

V usage is TRBV4-1 and J usage is TRBJ2-3; 13 positions agree with TRBD2. The length of the CDR3 is 18 residues. The germline CDR1 and CDR2 sequences are MGHRA and YSYEKL. Trimming at V came to 5 bases and at J to 0 bases, leaving 8 bases not matched to a gene. The CDR3 sequence: CASSIGLAGVWSTDTQYF. DNA of the CDR3: TGCGCCAGCAGCATAGGACTAGCGGGAGTCTGGAGCACAGATACGCAGTATTTT.

This clone was counted only a few times. J is TRBJ2-1 and V is TRBV6-5; tentative D call: TRBD2 (6 bases). The germline V gene encodes CDR1 MNHEY and CDR2 SVGAGI. V was shortened by 6 bases and J by 5 bases, with 17 bases between the two germline ends. CDR3 length equals 15 residues. CDR3 DNA sequence: TGTGCCAGCAGACCTTCGAGACTAGGGGACAATGAGCAGTTCTTC. This translates into CASRPSRLGDNEQFF.

V and J are TRBV5-6 and TRBJ1-1, with no clear D. The V end lost 4 bases, the J end lost 1 base, and 20 bases lay between the germline ends. This CDR3 is built from 17 residues. Germline V lookup: CDR1 SGHDT, CDR2 YYEEEE. The CDR3 sequence: CASSGNLAIGENTEAFF. The CDR3 region has the DNA TGTGCCAGCAGCGGAAATCTTGCAATAGGAGAGAACACTGAAGCTTTCTTT.

In this sample, this clone turned up once. This sequence joins TRBV2 and TRBJ1-4, with a tentative D call TRBD1 (6 bases). Looked up from germline, CDR1 is SNHLY and CDR2 is FYNNEI. V lost 8 bases and J 0 bases, leaving 13 bases between the germline ends. There are 15 residues in the CDR3. The CDR3 sequence is CASRGGAPTNEKLFF. The DNA of the CDR3 is TGTGCCAGCCGAGGGGGAGCCCCAACTAATGAAAAACTGTTTTTT.

The rearrangement joins TRBV5-1 to TRBJ1-2; 9 nucleotides line up with TRBD1. Germline CDR1 SGHRS, CDR2 YFSETQ. This CDR3 spans 14 amino acids. The V and J ends lost 0 bases and 12 bases, in that order; junction bases with no gene match: 9. The CDR3 reads CASSLGDRALENTF. CDR3 nucleotide sequence: TGCGCCAGCAGCTTGGGGGACAGGGCTCTTGAAAACACCTTC.

This clone was observed a handful of times. J is TRBJ1-1 and V is TRBV27, with unresolved D. Germline V gene sequence: CDR1 MNHEY, CDR2 SMNVEV (reference sequence). This CDR3 spans 15 amino acids. V lost 2 bases and J lost 1, with 11 bases in between. CDR3 in amino acids: CASSLDRRENTEAFF. Here the CDR3 DNA reads TGTGCCAGCAGTTTAGACCGTAGGGAGAACACTGAAGCTTTCTTT.

The CDR3 reads CASSQPADRSGYTF. The DNA for the CDR3 is TGTGCCAGCAGTCAACCAGCCGACAGGTCTGGCTACACCTTC. The chain has TRBV6-2 or TRBV6-3 and TRBJ1-2; tentatively, D is TRBD1 (6 bases). Trimming removed 5 bases from V and 7 bases from J, with 17 bases in between. The CDR3 has 14 residues. Looked up from germline, CDR1 is MNHEY and CDR2 is SVGEGT.

The chain uses TRBV19 and TRBJ2-7; unclear D gene. The CDR3 spans 11 residues. Trimming removed 9 bases from V and 2 bases from J, with 8 bases in between. In germline, CDR1 is LNHDA, CDR2 SQIVND (reference sequence). This chain's CDR3 is CARGRTYEQYF. CDR3 DNA sequence: TGTGCCAGAGGCAGGACCTACGAGCAGTACTTC.

The chain carries TRBV9 and TRBJ1-2; D uncertain. The germline CDR1 and CDR2 sequences are SGDLS and YYNGEE. The CDR3 runs to 15 residues. With 3 bases removed from V and 2 bases from J, the gap between germline ends came to 14 bases. The CDR3 nucleotides are TGTGCCAGCAGCGGGAATGGACGGGTGAACTATGGCTACACCTTC. Protein sequence: CASSGNGRVNYGYTF.

The V gene is TRBV2, the J gene TRBJ1-5; D remains ambiguous. Looked up from germline, CDR1 is SNHLY and CDR2 is FYNNEI. Between the trimmed V and J ends, which lost 11 bases and 0 bases, there was a span of 20 bases. The CDR3 loop spans 16 amino acids. The CDR3, as DNA: TGTGCCTCCTCCCGAAGCGGGAGGGTTAGCAATCAGCCCCAGCATTTT. Translation gives CASSRSGRVSNQPQHF.

The chain employs TRBV18 and TRBJ2-6, with a possible D match to TRBD1 (6 bases). Germline V CDR1 and CDR2: KGHSH, LQKENI. V dropped 6 bases and J dropped 3 bases, with 12 bases sitting between them. The length of the CDR3 is 15 residues. CDR3 in amino acids: CASSTQGDGANVLTF. The CDR3 coding sequence is TGTGCCAGCTCGACACAGGGTGATGGGGCCAACGTCCTGACTTTC.

The V call is TRBV10-2, the J call TRBJ1-2; TRBD1 matches 10 bases. Germline values: CDR1 WSHSY, CDR2 SAAADI. The CDR3 runs to 14 residues. V lost 2 bases, J lost 8 bases, and 5 bases stayed unmatched. Here the CDR3 DNA reads TGCGCCAGCAGTGAGGACAGGGGGCAGATGGGCTACACCTTC. Protein product: CASSEDRGQMGYTF.

The rearrangement uses TRBV12-5 and TRBJ2-2; D remains ambiguous. Trimming pared 0 bases from V and 1 base from J, leaving 9 bases between. Germline V gene lookup returns CDR1 LGHNT and CDR2 FRNRAP. The CDR3 consists of 16 residues. CDR3 in DNA: TGTGCTAGTGGTTTGGTATGGAGCGAGAACACCGGGGAGCTGTTTTTT. Translating it yields CASGLVWSENTGELFF.